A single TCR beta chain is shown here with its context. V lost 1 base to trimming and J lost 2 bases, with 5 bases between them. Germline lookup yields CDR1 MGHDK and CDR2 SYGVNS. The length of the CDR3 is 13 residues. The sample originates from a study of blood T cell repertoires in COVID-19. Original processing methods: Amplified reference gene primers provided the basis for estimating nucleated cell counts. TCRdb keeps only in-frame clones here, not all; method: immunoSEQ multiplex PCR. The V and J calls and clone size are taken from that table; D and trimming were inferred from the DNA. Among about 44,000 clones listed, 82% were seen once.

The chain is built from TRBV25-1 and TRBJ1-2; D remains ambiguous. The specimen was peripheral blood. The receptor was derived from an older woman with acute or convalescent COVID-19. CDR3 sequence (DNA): TGTGCCAGCAGTGAATTGTCGAACTATGGCTACACCTTC. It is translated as CASSELSNYGYTF.